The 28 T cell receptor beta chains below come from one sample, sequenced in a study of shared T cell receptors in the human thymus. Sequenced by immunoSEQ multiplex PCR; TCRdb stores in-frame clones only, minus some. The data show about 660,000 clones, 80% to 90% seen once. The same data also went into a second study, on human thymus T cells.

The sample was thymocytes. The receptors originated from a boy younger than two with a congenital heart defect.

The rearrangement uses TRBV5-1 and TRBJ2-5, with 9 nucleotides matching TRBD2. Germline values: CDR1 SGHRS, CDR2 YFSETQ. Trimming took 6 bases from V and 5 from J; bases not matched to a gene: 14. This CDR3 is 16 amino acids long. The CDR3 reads CASTTRLAARKETQYF. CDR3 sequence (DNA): TGCGCCAGCACCACAAGACTAGCGGCCAGGAAGGAGACCCAGTACTTC.

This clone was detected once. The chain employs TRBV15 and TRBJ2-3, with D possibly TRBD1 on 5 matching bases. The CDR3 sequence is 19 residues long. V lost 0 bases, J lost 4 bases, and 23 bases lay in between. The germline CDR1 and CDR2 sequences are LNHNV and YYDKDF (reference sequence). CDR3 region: CATSRDPGSPLGHADTQYF. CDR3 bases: TGTGCCACCAGCAGAGATCCCGGGTCCCCGCTAGGACACGCAGATACGCAGTATTTT.

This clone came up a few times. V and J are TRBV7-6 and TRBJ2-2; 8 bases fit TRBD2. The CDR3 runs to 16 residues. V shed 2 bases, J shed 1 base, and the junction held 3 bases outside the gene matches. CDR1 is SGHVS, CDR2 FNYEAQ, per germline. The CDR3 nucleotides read TGTGCCAGCAGCTTATGGGCGGGAGGGAACACCGGGGAGCTGTTTTTT. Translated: CASSLWAGGNTGELFF.

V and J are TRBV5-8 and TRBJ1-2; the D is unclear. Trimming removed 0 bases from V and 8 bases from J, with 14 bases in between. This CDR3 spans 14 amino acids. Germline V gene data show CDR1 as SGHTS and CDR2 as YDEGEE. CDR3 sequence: CASSLVLRREGYTF. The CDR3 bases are TGTGCCAGCAGCTTGGTTCTGAGGCGTGAGGGCTACACCTTC.

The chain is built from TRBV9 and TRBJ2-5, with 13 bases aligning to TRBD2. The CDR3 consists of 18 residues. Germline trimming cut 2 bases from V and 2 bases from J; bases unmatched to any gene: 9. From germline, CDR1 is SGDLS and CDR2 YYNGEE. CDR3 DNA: TGTGCCAGCAGCGTCGGACTAGCGGGAGCCCCCCAGCAAGAGACCCAGTACTTC. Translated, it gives CASSVGLAGAPQQETQYF.

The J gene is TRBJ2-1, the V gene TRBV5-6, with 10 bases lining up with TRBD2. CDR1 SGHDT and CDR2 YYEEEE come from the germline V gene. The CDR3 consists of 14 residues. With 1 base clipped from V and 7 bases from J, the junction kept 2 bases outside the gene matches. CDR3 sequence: CASSLSSGSNEQFF. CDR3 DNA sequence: TGTGCCAGCAGCTTGTCTAGCGGGAGTAATGAGCAGTTCTTC.

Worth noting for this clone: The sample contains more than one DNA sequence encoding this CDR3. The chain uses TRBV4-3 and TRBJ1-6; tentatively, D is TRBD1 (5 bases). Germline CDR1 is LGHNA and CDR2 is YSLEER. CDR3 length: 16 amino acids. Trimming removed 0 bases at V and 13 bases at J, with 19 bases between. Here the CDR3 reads CASSQDREIGVSPLHF. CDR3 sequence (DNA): TGCGCCAGCAGCCAAGATAGGGAAATAGGGGTTTCCCCCCTCCACTTT.

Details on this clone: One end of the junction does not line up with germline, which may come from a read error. The CDR3 sequence: CASRSRDSCNEQFF. The CDR3 nucleotides read TGTGCCAGCAGATCCCGGGACTCCTGCAATGAGCAGTTCTTC. The chain combines TRBV7-9 with TRBJ2-1, with a tentative D call TRBD2 (6 bases). The CDR3 runs to 14 residues. Germline V gene lookup returns CDR1 SEHNR and CDR2 FQNEAQ (reference sequence).

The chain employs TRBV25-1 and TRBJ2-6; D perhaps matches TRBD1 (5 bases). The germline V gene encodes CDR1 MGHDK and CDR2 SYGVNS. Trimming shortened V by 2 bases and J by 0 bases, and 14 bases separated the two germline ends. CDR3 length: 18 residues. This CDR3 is CASSEIGAVASGANVLTF. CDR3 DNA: TGTGCCAGCAGTGAAATTGGGGCGGTCGCCTCTGGGGCCAACGTCCTGACTTTC. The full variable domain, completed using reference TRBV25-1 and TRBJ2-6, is EADIYQTPRYLVIGTGKKITLECSQTMGHDKMYWYQQDPGMELHLIHYSYGVNSTEKGDLSSESTVSRIRTEHFPLTLESARPSHTSQYLCASSEIGAVASGANVLTFGAGSRLTVL.

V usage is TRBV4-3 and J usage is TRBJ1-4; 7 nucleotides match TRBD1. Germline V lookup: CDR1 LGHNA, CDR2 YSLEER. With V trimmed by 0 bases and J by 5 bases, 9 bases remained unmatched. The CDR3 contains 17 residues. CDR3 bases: TGCGCCAGCAGCCAAGACTCCCGACAGGGAGTGAATGAAAAACTGTTTTTT. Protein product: CASSQDSRQGVNEKLFF.

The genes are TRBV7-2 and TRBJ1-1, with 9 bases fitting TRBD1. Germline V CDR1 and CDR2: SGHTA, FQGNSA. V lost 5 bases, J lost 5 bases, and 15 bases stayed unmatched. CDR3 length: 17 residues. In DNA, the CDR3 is TGTGCCAGCAGCCCCACTTGGGGGGACAGGGTAAGAACTGAAGCTTTCTTT. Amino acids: CASSPTWGDRVRTEAFF.

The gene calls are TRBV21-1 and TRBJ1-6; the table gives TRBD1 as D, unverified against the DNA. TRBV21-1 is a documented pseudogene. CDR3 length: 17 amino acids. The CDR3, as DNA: TGTGCCAGCAGCAATTCCGACAGGGTGGTCGGTAATTCACCCCTCCACTTT. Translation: CASSNSDRVVGNSPLHF.

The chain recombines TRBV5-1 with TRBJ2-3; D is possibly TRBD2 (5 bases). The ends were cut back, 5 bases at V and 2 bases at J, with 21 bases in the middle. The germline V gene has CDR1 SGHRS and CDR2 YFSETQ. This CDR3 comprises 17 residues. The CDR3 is CASRMGKEADTTDTQYF. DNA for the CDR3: TGCGCCAGCAGAATGGGCAAGGAGGCGGATACCACAGATACGCAGTATTTT.

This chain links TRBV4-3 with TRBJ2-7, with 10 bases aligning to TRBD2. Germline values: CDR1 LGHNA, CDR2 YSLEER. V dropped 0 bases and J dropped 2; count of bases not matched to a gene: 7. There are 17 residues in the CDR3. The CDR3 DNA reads TGCGCCAGCAGCCAAGAAGTAGCGGGGGGTCCCGCCTACGAGCAGTACTTC. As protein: CASSQEVAGGPAYEQYF.

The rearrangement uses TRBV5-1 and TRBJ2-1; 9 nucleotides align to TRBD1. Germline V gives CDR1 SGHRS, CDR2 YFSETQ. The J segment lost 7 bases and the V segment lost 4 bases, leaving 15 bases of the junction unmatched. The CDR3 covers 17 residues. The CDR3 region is CASSPGDRVDSCNEQFF. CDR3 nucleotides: TGCGCCAGCAGCCCAGGGGACAGGGTGGACTCGTGTAATGAGCAGTTCTTC.

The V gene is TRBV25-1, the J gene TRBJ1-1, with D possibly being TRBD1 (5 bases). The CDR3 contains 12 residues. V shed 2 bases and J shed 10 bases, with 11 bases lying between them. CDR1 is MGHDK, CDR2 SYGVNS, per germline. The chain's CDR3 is CASSENRMIAFF. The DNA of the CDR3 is TGTGCCAGCAGTGAAAACAGGATGATAGCTTTCTTT.

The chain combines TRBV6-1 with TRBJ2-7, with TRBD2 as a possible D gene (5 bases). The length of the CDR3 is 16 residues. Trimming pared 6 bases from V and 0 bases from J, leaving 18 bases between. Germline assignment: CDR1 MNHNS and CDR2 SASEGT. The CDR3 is CASRERGYPFSYEQYF. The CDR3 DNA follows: TGTGCCAGCAGAGAACGAGGGTACCCCTTCTCCTACGAGCAGTACTTC.

The CDR3 protein is CASSAMTGKAYEQYF. The CDR3, as DNA: TGTGCCAGCAGCGCAATGACAGGGAAGGCCTACGAGCAGTACTTC. The rearrangement joins TRBV27 to TRBJ2-7; 7 bases map to TRBD1. The CDR3 covers 15 residues. Germline loops: CDR1 MNHEY, CDR2 SMNVEV (reference sequence). With 6 bases clipped from V and 2 bases from J, the junction kept 10 bases outside the gene matches.

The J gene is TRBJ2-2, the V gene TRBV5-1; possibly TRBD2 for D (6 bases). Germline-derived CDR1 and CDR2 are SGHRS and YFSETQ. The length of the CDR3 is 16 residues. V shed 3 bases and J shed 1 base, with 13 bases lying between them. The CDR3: CASSSAGTRNTGELFF. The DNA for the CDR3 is TGCGCCAGCAGCTCGGCCGGGACTCGGAACACCGGGGAGCTGTTTTTT.

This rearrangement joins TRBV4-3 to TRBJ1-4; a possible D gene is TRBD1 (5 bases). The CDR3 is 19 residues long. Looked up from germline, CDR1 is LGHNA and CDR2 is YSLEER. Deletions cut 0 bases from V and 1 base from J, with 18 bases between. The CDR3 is CASSQELSGRGLTNEKLFF. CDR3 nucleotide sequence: TGCGCCAGCAGCCAAGAGTTGTCAGGGCGGGGACTAACTAATGAAAAACTGTTTTTT.

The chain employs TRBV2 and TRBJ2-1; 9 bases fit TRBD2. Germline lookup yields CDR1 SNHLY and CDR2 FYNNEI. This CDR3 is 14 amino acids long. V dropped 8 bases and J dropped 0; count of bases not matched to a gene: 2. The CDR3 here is CASGAGGSYNEQFF. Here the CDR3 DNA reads TGTGCCAGCGGAGCGGGGGGCTCCTACAATGAGCAGTTCTTC.

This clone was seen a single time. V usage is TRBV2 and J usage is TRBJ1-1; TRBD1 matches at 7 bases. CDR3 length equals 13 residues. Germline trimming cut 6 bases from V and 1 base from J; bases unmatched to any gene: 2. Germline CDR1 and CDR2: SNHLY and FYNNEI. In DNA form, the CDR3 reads TGTGCCAGCAGGGGACAGAAGAACACTGAAGCTTTCTTT. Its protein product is CASRGQKNTEAFF.

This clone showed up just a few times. CDR3 sequence (DNA): TGTGCCAGCAGTGATTACCGACAGGGTTTCAATGAAAAACTGTTTTTT. It translates to CASSDYRQGFNEKLFF. The V and J genes are TRBV2 and TRBJ1-4; TRBD1 matches at 7 bases. CDR1 is SNHLY, CDR2 FYNNEI, per germline. The CDR3 runs 16 residues. With V trimmed by 3 bases and J by 5 bases, 9 bases remained unmatched.

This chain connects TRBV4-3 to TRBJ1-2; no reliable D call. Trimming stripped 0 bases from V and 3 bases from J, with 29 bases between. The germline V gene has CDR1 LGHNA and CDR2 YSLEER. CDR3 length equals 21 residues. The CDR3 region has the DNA TGCGCCAGCAGCCAAGAGGAGTTAGGGAGGACTACACCTCGGAAGGACTATGGCTACACCTTC. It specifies CASSQEELGRTTPRKDYGYTF.

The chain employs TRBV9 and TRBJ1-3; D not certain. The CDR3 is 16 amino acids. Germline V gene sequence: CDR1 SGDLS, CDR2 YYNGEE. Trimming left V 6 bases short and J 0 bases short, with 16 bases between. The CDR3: CASNSIEPSSGNTIYF. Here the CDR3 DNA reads TGTGCCAGCAACTCAATAGAACCTTCCTCTGGAAACACCATATATTTT.

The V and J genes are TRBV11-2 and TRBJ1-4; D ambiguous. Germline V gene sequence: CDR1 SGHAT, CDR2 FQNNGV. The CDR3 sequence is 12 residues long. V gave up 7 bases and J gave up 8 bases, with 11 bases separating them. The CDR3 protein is CASTSVGEKLFF. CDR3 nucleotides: TGTGCCAGCACGAGCGTCGGGGAAAAACTGTTTTTT.

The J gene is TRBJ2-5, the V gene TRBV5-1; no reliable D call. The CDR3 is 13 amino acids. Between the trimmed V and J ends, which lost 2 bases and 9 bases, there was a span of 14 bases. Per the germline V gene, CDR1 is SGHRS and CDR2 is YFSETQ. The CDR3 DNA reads TGCGCCAGCAGCTTTGGGCGTGGGCAGGCCCAGTACTTC. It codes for CASSFGRGQAQYF.

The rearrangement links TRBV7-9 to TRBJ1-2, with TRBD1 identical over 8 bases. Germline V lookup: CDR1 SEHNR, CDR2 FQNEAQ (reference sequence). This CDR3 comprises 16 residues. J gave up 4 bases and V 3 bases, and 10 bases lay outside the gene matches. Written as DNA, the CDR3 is TGTGCCAGCAGCTTTTTCACCCAGGGGGCTGGCTATGGCTACACCTTC. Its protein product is CASSFFTQGAGYGYTF.